A selection of T cell receptor beta chains follows, all from one sample in a study of control samples from healthy donors and cancer patients. Only in-frame clones appear in the TCRdb table, and some are missing; sequencing was by immunoSEQ multiplex PCR. The repertoire consists of over 200,000 clones, with about four fifths occurring once and the leading ten covering about an eighth. The sequenced sample was PBMCs. The source is a woman aged 55 to 70 with lung cancer. Each CDR3 is given with its conserved first and last residue. The D gene is left open where the match is weak. Where a row states a size, it is once, few, many or the class of an expanded clone; other rows omit it.

v_gene	d_gene	j_gene	abundance	CDR3aa	CDR3nt
TRBV19	TRBD1	TRBJ1-2	NA	CASSPQLTGASNYGYTF	TGTGCCAGTAGTCCCCAACTGACAGGGGCCTCTAACTATGGCTACACCTTC
TRBV13	NA	TRBJ1-1	NA	CASSLAARGLSTEAFF	TGTGCCAGCAGCTTAGCGGCGCGGGGGCTAAGCACTGAAGCTTTCTTT
TRBV2	TRBD2	TRBJ2-2	NA	CASLRLAGVTGELFF	TGTGCCAGCCTGAGACTAGCGGGAGTCACCGGGGAGCTGTTTTTT
TRBV10-3	TRBD1	TRBJ1-2	NA	CAISGATGGYTF	TGTGCCATCAGTGGGGCGACAGGGGGCTACACCTTC
TRBV5-1	NA	TRBJ1-1	NA	CASSEQTNTEAFF	TGCGCCAGCAGCGAACAGACGAACACTGAAGCTTTCTTT
TRBV18	TRBD1	TRBJ2-2	once	CASSPLTGGRNTGELFF	TGTGCCAGCTCACCACTGACAGGGGGCAGGAACACCGGGGAGCTGTTTTTT
TRBV6-5	NA	TRBJ1-1	NA	CASSYDKEAFF	TGTGCCAGCAGTTACGACAAGGAGGCTTTCTTT
TRBV18	NA	TRBJ2-1	NA	CASSPRPDSSYNEQFF	TGTGCCAGCTCGCCGCGTCCTGACAGCTCCTACAATGAGCAGTTCTTC
TRBV2	NA	TRBJ1-5	NA	CASGLQGMDQPQHF	TGTGCCAGCGGGTTACAGGGTATGGATCAGCCCCAGCATTTT
TRBV12-2	NA	TRBJ2-1	NA	CASRPTIRLAEKDFNEQFF	TGTGCAAGTCGCCCAACAATTCGACTAGCGGAAAAAGATTTCAATGAGCAGTTCTTC
TRBV11-3	TRBD1	TRBJ2-2	NA	CASRISGTENTGELFF	TGTGCCAGCAGAATCTCGGGGACAGAGAACACCGGGGAGCTGTTTTTT
TRBV20-1	TRBD2	TRBJ2-7	NA	CSASRGDRDRVEQYF	TGCAGTGCTAGTCGGGGGGACCGGGATAGGGTCGAGCAGTACTTC
TRBV5-1	NA	TRBJ2-2	NA	CASSLFEGDTGELFF	TGCGCCAGCAGCTTGTTTGAGGGGGACACCGGGGAGCTGTTTTTT
TRBV10-1	TRBD1	TRBJ2-2	many	CASSGQGGELFF	TGCGCCAGCAGTGGACAGGGCGGGGAGCTGTTTTTT
TRBV4-2	NA	TRBJ1-2	NA	CASSQDVGAGDYGYTF	TGTGCCAGCAGCCAAGATGTCGGCGCAGGGGACTATGGCTACACCTTC
TRBV5-3	NA	TRBJ1-1	NA	CARSFTGRNTEAFF	TGTGCCAGAAGCTTTACAGGGCGGAACACTGAAGCTTTCTTT
TRBV5-1	TRBD1	TRBJ1-1	NA	CASSSAYRGSEAFF	TGCGCCAGCAGCTCTGCTTACAGGGGTTCTGAAGCTTTCTTT
TRBV12-3/TRBV12-4	NA	TRBJ2-7	NA	CAVSNGYEQYF	TGTGCCGTATCAAACGGGTACGAGCAGTACTTC
TRBV5-5	TRBD1	TRBJ2-5	NA	CASSPGTGFYRETQYF	TGTGCCAGCAGCCCCGGGACAGGGTTTTATCGAGAGACCCAGTACTTC
TRBV19	NA	TRBJ2-2	NA	CASTQLRAGQRTGELFF	TGTGCCAGCACACAGCTCCGGGCGGGCCAGAGGACCGGGGAGCTGTTTTTT
TRBV25-1	NA	TRBJ2-5	NA	CASSVRTEPQETQYF	TGTGCCAGCAGTGTTAGGACGGAACCACAAGAGACCCAGTACTTC
TRBV19	NA	TRBJ1-1	NA	CASSIDGGTEAFF	TGTGCCAGTAGTATAGATGGAGGCACTGAAGCTTTCTTT
TRBV7-2	NA	TRBJ2-3	NA	CASSREHTDTQYF	TGTGCCAGCAGCCGAGAACACACAGATACGCAGTATTTT
TRBV3-1/TRBV3-2	NA	TRBJ2-7	NA	CASSLQGSYEQYF	TGTGCCAGCAGCCTGCAAGGTAGCTACGAGCAGTACTTC
TRBV28	NA	TRBJ1-1	once	CASSRPQGTNTEAFF	TGTGCCAGCAGTCGACCACAGGGAACGAACACTGAAGCTTTCTTT
TRBV4-1	TRBD1	TRBJ1-2	NA	CASSRGTEPNYGYTF	TGCGCCAGCAGCCGGGGGACAGAACCTAACTATGGCTACACCTTC
TRBV5-1	TRBD1	TRBJ2-1	NA	CASSTQGAGNEQFF	TGCGCCAGCAGCACACAGGGGGCAGGTAATGAGCAGTTCTTC
TRBV2	NA	TRBJ2-7	NA	CASSSRSYEQYF	TGTGCCAGCAGTAGCCGATCCTACGAGCAGTACTTC
TRBV11-3	NA	TRBJ1-6	NA	CASSLGPSPLHF	TGTGCCAGCAGCTTAGGACCTTCACCCCTCCACTTT
TRBV5-1	NA	TRBJ1-2	NA	CASSKGRGYGYTF	TGCGCCAGCTCGAAAGGCAGGGGCTATGGCTACACCTTC
TRBV28	TRBD2	TRBJ2-5	few	CASGELAGVGVLETQYF	TGTGCCAGCGGTGAACTAGCGGGAGTGGGGGTACTGGAGACCCAGTACTTC
TRBV28	NA	TRBJ2-7	NA	CASSSPGLDYEQYF	TGTGCCAGCAGTTCTCCCGGGCTGGACTACGAGCAGTACTTC
TRBV29-1	NA	TRBJ1-5	once	CSVGGESNQPQHF	TGCAGCGTTGGGGGGGAGAGCAATCAGCCCCAGCATTTT
TRBV10-3	TRBD2	TRBJ2-1	NA	CASTGTSGNQQFF	TGTGCCAGTACCGGGACTAGCGGTAATCAGCAGTTCTTC
TRBV2	TRBD2	TRBJ2-5	NA	CASSAPSGGAQETQYF	TGTGCCAGCAGTGCCCCTAGCGGGGGGGCTCAAGAGACCCAGTACTTC
TRBV29-1	TRBD2	TRBJ2-7	NA	CSVRGLAGSSYEQYF	TGCAGCGTCCGAGGACTAGCGGGGTCCTCCTACGAGCAGTACTTC
TRBV5-1	NA	TRBJ2-7	NA	CASSLQGYEQYF	TGCGCCAGCAGCTTACAGGGCTACGAGCAGTACTTC
TRBV11-2	TRBD2	TRBJ2-3	NA	CASSKESGGADTQYF	TGTGCCAGCAGCAAAGAGAGCGGGGGGGCAGATACGCAGTATTTT